This record looks at one T cell receptor (beta chain) sequence and its context. This CDR3 has 16 amino acids. Germline loops: CDR1 KGHSH, CDR2 LQKENI. V was shortened by 0 bases and J by 0 bases, with 9 bases between the two germline ends. In the source study's methods: For nucleated cells, counts were estimated from reference gene primer amplification. Data came from immunoSEQ multiplex PCR; TCRdb stores just in-frame clones and leaves some out. D and trimming were read from the DNA, whereas the V and J calls and clone size are those reported in that table. The sample includes some 25,000 clones, around 91% of them seen just once. This entry belongs to a study of blood T cell repertoires in COVID-19. Looking at the study overall: PBMCs, B-cell-depleted T cells, or T cells were the source of the cDNA or gDNA that made up the material.

The receptor was isolated from a man aged 65 to 85 with acute or convalescent COVID-19. Sample: peripheral blood. The V and J genes are TRBV18 and TRBJ2-1; D is possibly TRBD1 (5 bases). The CDR3 bases are TGTGCCAGCTCACCACCGGGGCAGGGCTCCTACAATGAGCAGTTCTTC. This sequence encodes CASSPPGQGSYNEQFF.